The 20 T cell receptor beta chains below come from one sample, sequenced in a study of shared clonotypes between healthy human individuals. Profiling relied on immunoSEQ multiplex PCR, and the TCRdb table lists in-frame clones only, not all of them. The sample records approximately 940,000 clones, around 80% being singletons. The specimen sequenced was memory CD4+ T cells sorted from blood. Described subset: CD45RA-negative fraction. The source of these receptors is a man younger than 35 in good health.

This clone was seen more than once but under ten times. J is TRBJ1-3 and V is TRBV18, with TRBD1 as a possible D gene (5 bases). V was shortened by 4 bases and J by 2 bases, with 12 bases between the two germline ends. This CDR3 is 15 amino acids long. Per the germline V gene, CDR1 is KGHSH and CDR2 is LQKENI. This CDR3 is CASSLTQGTGNTIYF. In DNA, the CDR3 is TGTGCCAGCTCACTGACGCAGGGAACTGGAAACACCATATATTTT.

This clone was detected many times. The gene calls are TRBV6-5 and TRBJ2-7; 8 bases line up with TRBD2. The CDR3 is 15 amino acids. CDR1 is MNHEY and CDR2 is SVGAGI in the germline V gene. Trimming at V came to 5 bases and at J to 4 bases, leaving 10 bases not matched to a gene. In DNA, the CDR3 is TGTGCCAGCAGTGCCGGACCGGGACTAGAGTACGAGCAGTACTTC. The encoded protein is CASSAGPGLEYEQYF.

The chain couples TRBV30 to TRBJ1-2; D is ambiguous. The CDR3 is 12 residues long. V was cut by 2 bases and J by 3 bases, with 7 bases left in between. Looked up from germline, CDR1 is GTSNPN and CDR2 is SVGIG (reference sequence). Written as DNA, the CDR3 is TGTGCCTGGAGTCCAACCCACTATGGCTACACCTTC. Translation: CAWSPTHYGYTF.

This clone was recorded once. The J gene is TRBJ1-5, the V gene TRBV19; D is possibly TRBD1 (5 bases). Germline V CDR1 and CDR2: LNHDA, SQIVND (reference sequence). The CDR3 length is 15 residues. The CDR3 nucleotides read TGTGCTACGACGGAATCAACAGCAGGGTGGGGGCCCCAGCATTTT. This encodes CATTESTAGWGPQHF. Together with reference TRBV19 and TRBJ1-5, the CDR3 gives the full variable domain: DGGITQSPKYLFRKEGQNVTLSCEQNLNHDAMYWYRQDPGQGLRLIYYSQIVNDFQKGDIAEGYSVSREKKESFPLTVTSAQKNPTAFYLCATTESTAGWGPQHFGDGTRLSIL.

This chain links TRBV5-8 with TRBJ1-6; D is possibly TRBD1 (5 bases). The CDR3 has 15 amino acids. V was pared by 4 bases and J by 6 bases, with 14 bases between. Germline V gene data show CDR1 as SGHTS and CDR2 as YDEGEE. The CDR3 bases are TGTGCCAGCAGCCCTGGGGGAGGGTCTAATTCACCCCTCCACTTT. Amino acids: CASSPGGGSNSPLHF.

The rearrangement uses TRBV10-1 and TRBJ2-3; 8 nucleotides match TRBD2. V shed 3 bases, J shed 1 base, and the junction held 6 bases outside the gene matches. The V gene's germline CDR1 is WNHNN and CDR2 SYGVQD (reference sequence). This CDR3 is built from 16 residues. The CDR3 reads CASSDLLAGGTDTQYF. The CDR3, as DNA: TGCGCCAGCAGTGACCTCCTAGCGGGTGGCACAGATACGCAGTATTTT.

V and J are TRBV28 and TRBJ2-6; 9 bases are shared with TRBD1. This CDR3 has 18 residues. The V gene's germline CDR1 is MDHEN and CDR2 SYDVKM. Unmatched junction bases numbered 11, after V lost 4 bases and J lost 4 bases. The CDR3 DNA reads TGTGCCAGCAGTTCGATCCGGGACAGGGTTATGGGGGCCAACGTCCTGACTTTC. It is translated as CASSSIRDRVMGANVLTF.

The genes are TRBV5-1 and TRBJ2-3; 12 nucleotides match TRBD2. In germline, CDR1 is SGHRS, CDR2 YFSETQ. V was clipped by 1 base and J by 0 bases; unmatched bases: 3. The CDR3 covers 17 residues. The CDR3 nucleotides read TGCGCCAGCAGCTTGCCCCTAGCGGGGGGGAGCACAGATACGCAGTATTTT. Protein: CASSLPLAGGSTDTQYF.

The chain joins TRBV7-8 to TRBJ2-7; D ambiguous. The CDR3 length is 13 residues. With 7 bases removed from V and 3 bases from J, the gap between germline ends came to 13 bases. Germline lookup yields CDR1 SGHVS and CDR2 FQNEAQ. The CDR3 nucleotides are TGTGCCAGCACCCTAAGAACAAGCTACGAGCAGTACTTC. It codes for CASTLRTSYEQYF.

The V call is TRBV6-1, the J call TRBJ1-2; 7 nucleotides align to TRBD1. CDR1 is MNHNS, CDR2 SASEGT, per germline. This CDR3 has 15 residues. V shed 0 bases, J shed 4 bases, and the junction held 5 bases outside the gene matches. CDR3 in DNA: TGTGCCAGCAGTGAAGCTCGTACAGGGGTCTATGGCTACACCTTC. Its protein is CASSEARTGVYGYTF.

The V gene is TRBV6-1, the J gene TRBJ2-7, with 8 bases that match TRBD2. CDR1 and CDR2 from the germline V gene are MNHNS and SASEGT. Unmatched junction bases numbered 6, after V lost 1 base and J lost 7 bases. The CDR3 is 14 residues long. The CDR3 is CASSEGTSIREQYF. The CDR3 nucleotides are TGTGCCAGCAGTGAAGGGACTAGCATCAGGGAGCAGTACTTC.

This clone was detected a few times. The gene calls are TRBV7-3 and TRBJ2-7; 8 bases align to TRBD1. The CDR3 contains 15 residues. The J segment lost 5 bases and the V segment lost 5 bases, leaving 11 bases of the junction unmatched. Germline lookup yields CDR1 SGHTA and CDR2 FQGTGA. CDR3 sequence reads: CASSPSGQAFDEQYF. CDR3 nucleotide sequence: TGTGCCAGCAGCCCATCGGGACAGGCTTTCGACGAGCAGTACTTC.

This sequence joins TRBV6-5 and TRBJ1-1, with unresolved D. Germline CDR1 is MNHEY and CDR2 is SVGAGI. The V end lost 6 bases, the J end lost 1 base, and 12 bases lay between the germline ends. The CDR3 covers 14 residues. CDR3 residues: CASRGRAANTEAFF. For the CDR3, the DNA is TGTGCCAGCAGGGGAAGAGCTGCGAACACTGAAGCTTTCTTT.

This sequence joins TRBV5-6 and TRBJ1-1, with D uncertain. Trimming stripped 2 bases from V and 5 bases from J, with 16 bases between. Per germline, CDR1 SGHDT and CDR2 YYEEEE. The CDR3 covers 15 residues. In nucleotides, the CDR3 is TGTGCCAGCAGCTTAATCAAGCTGGGTTGGACTGAAGCTTTCTTT. The encoded protein is CASSLIKLGWTEAFF.

Details on this clone: This sample includes further DNA sequences coding for the same CDR3. The V gene is TRBV11-2, the J gene TRBJ1-3; D gene ambiguous. From germline, CDR1 is SGHAT and CDR2 FQNNGV. Trimming pared 5 bases from V and 0 bases from J, leaving 11 bases between. The CDR3 length is 15 residues. CDR3 bases: TGTGCCAGCAGCCCGGGTGACTTCTCTGGAAACACCATATATTTT. This gives the protein CASSPGDFSGNTIYF.

The gene calls are TRBV2 and TRBJ2-3; D uncertain. Germline loops: CDR1 SNHLY, CDR2 FYNNEI. V was shortened by 6 bases and J by 9 bases, with 16 bases between the two germline ends. The CDR3 loop spans 13 amino acids. This CDR3 reads CASSPILLGTQYF. CDR3 bases: TGTGCCAGCAGCCCCATCCTTCTAGGGACGCAGTATTTT.

The chain carries TRBV9 and TRBJ1-2; no clear D gene. The V gene's germline CDR1 is SGDLS and CDR2 YYNGEE. With 2 bases removed from V and 3 bases from J, the gap between germline ends came to 8 bases. This CDR3 has 13 residues. The CDR3 spells CASSVEVHYGYTF. The CDR3 coding sequence is TGTGCCAGCAGCGTGGAGGTCCACTATGGCTACACCTTC.

In the case of this clone: The sample contains more than one DNA sequence encoding this CDR3. The chain has TRBV5-1 and TRBJ1-4; D not certain. The CDR3 sequence is 14 residues long. Trimming cost V 0 bases and J 2 bases, with 5 bases left between them. Germline CDR1 reads SGHRS; CDR2 reads YFSETQ. The CDR3 region is CASSLGRTNEKLFF. CDR3 in DNA: TGCGCCAGCAGCTTGGGCAGGACTAATGAAAAACTGTTTTTT.

The V and J genes are TRBV27 and TRBJ1-5, with D maybe TRBD1 (6 bases). The CDR3 is 13 amino acids. Trimming took 5 bases from V and 3 from J, leaving 8 bases between them. Germline V CDR1 and CDR2: MNHEY, SMNVEV (reference sequence). CDR3 DNA: TGTGCCAGCAGTAGACAGGCCAATCAGCCCCAGCATTTT. Translated, it gives CASSRQANQPQHF.

In this sample, this clone turned up a few times. V gene TRBV5-1 combines with J gene TRBJ1-4, with 9 bases identical to TRBD1. V dropped 7 bases and J dropped 5; count of bases not matched to a gene: 9. The CDR3 covers 15 residues. From germline, CDR1 is SGHRS and CDR2 YFSETQ. The CDR3 reads CASGKTGTGNEKLFF. In nucleotides, the CDR3 is TGCGCCAGCGGAAAAACCGGGACAGGGAATGAAAAACTGTTTTTT.